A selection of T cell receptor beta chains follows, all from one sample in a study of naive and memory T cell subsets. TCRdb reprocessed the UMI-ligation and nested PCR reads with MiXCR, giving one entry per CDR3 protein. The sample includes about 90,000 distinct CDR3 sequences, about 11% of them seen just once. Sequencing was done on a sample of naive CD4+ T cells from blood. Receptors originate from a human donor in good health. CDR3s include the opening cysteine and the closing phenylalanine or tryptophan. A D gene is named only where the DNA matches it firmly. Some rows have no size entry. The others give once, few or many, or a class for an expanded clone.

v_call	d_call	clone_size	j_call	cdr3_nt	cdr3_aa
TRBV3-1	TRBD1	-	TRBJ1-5	TGTGCCAGCAGCCCGGACAGGGTTAGCAATCAGCCCCAGCATTTT	CASSPDRVSNQPQHF
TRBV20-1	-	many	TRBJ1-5	TGCAGTGCTATTGTTGTCAGTGGGGACAATCAGCCCCAGCATTTT	CSAIVVSGDNQPQHF
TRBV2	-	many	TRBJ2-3	TGTGCCAGCATGGCCCTGTCCACAGATACGCAGTATTTT	CASMALSTDTQYF
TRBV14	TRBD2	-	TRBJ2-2	TGTGCCAGCAGCCAAGTTATTGCGGGAGTTGGGACCGGGGAGCTGTTTTTT	CASSQVIAGVGTGELFF
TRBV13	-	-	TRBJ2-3	TGTGCCAGCAGCTTAATACGGGGGAACACAGATACGCAGTATTTT	CASSLIRGNTDTQYF
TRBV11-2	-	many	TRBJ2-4	TGTGCCAGCAGCTTAGACCCGCCCCTGAGAGGATGGTCCTTAAACATTCAGTACTTC	CASSLDPPLRGWSLNIQYF
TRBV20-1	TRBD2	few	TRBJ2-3	TGCAGTGCTAGACCGGGGGGGGCCCGCACAGATACGCAGTATTTT	CSARPGGARTDTQYF
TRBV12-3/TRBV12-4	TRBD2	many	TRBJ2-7	TGTGCCAGCAGTTTTCGGACTAGCGCAACCTACGAGCAGTACTTC	CASSFRTSATYEQYF
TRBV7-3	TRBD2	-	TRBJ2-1	TGTGCCAGCAGCATCACCGGGACTAGCGGGAGAAGTGAGCAGTTCTTC	CASSITGTSGRSEQFF
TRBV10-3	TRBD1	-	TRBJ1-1	TGTGCCATCAGTGAAAGGACAGGGGTGGGAACTGAAGCTTTCTTT	CAISERTGVGTEAFF
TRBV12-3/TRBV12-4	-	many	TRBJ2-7	TGTGCCAGCAGTTATTCGGGTGTCACCTACGAGCAGTACTTC	CASSYSGVTYEQYF
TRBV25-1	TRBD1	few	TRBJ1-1	TGTGCCAGCACCCGGGACAGGGGAATTGGAGCTGAAGCTTTCTTT	CASTRDRGIGAEAFF
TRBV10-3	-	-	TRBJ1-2	TGTGCCATCAGTGAGTCTGTTCCCCGCCGCGGGTACACCTTC	CAISESVPRRGYTF
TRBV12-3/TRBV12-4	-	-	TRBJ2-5	TGTGCCAGCAGTTTCCGCAAAGAGACCCAGTACTTC	CASSFRKETQYF
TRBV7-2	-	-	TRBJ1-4	TGTGCCAGCAGCTTGTACAGTGCAACTAATGAAAAACTGTTTTTT	CASSLYSATNEKLFF
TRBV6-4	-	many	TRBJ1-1	TGTGCCAGCAAACCAGGGGAGAGGGCCACTGAAGCTTTCTTT	CASKPGERATEAFF
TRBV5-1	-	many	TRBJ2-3	TGCGCCAGCAGCTGGACCTCAGATACGCAGTATTTT	CASSWTSDTQYF
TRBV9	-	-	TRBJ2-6	TGTGCCAGCAGCGTGCGGCCAGGGTCCCTCCTCTCTGGGGCCAACGTCCTGACTTTC	CASSVRPGSLLSGANVLTF
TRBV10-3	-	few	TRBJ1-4	TGTGCCACCTCTGGGAAGAATGAAAAACTGTTTTTT	CATSGKNEKLFF